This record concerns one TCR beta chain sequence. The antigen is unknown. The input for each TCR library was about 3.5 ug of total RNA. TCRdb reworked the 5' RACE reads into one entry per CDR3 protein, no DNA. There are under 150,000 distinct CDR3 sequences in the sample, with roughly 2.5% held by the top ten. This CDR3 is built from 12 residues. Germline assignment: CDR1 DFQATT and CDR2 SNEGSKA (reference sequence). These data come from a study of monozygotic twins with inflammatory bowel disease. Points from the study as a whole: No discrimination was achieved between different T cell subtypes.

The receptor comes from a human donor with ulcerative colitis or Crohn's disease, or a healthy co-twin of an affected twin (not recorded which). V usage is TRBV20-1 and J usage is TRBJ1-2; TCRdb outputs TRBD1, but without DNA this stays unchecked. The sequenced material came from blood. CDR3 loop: CSVPTGGSGYTF.